These T cell receptor beta chains were read from a single sample in a study of identical twins. TCRdb reanalysed the 5' RACE reads using MiXCR and keeps one entry per CDR3 protein. The sample lists some 590,000 distinct CDR3 sequences; 9.6% were seen once. This sample also belongs to another study, concerning yellow fever vaccine responses in identical twins.

Sequenced material: PBMCs. Source of these receptors: a young woman in good health. CDR3s include the opening cysteine and the closing phenylalanine or tryptophan.

V	length	CDR3
TRBV7-9	13	CASNLAGGNEQYF
TRBV30	12	CAWSETGDTQYF
TRBV7-9	17	CASSSAVGLAGAYEQYF
TRBV12-3/TRBV12-4	16	CASSSSGKGQQETQYF
TRBV24-1	14	CATRESGGEETQYF
TRBV6-5	16	CASSYDRRASAGELFF
TRBV6-2/TRBV6-3	16	CASSYTLAGGADTQYF
TRBV6-1	13	CASATAAYYEQYF
TRBV5-1	13	CASSPGQGGAQYF
TRBV12-3/TRBV12-4	12	CASSRVGNEQYF
TRBV29-1	16	CSSYIGTGGGTGELFF
TRBV30	11	CAWSTGTEAFF
TRBV6-5	12	CASRGLNTEAFF
TRBV20-1	13	CSARDRGSREQFF
TRBV20-1	15	CSAPRAQGARNEQFF
TRBV20-1	14	CSASRSRRNTEAFF
TRBV29-1	13	CSVVGAGPYEQYF
TRBV20-1	15	CSAGGQGPDTGELFF
TRBV7-2	15	CASSLTSGDLYEQYF
TRBV12-3/TRBV12-4	14	CASATGTGTDTQYF
TRBV4-1	15	CASSSSGGISYEQYF
TRBV20-1	13	CSATIPGATEAFF
TRBV20-1	15	CSVSNPEGPNEKLFF
TRBV11-1	16	CASSSRGQLNTGELFF
TRBV3-1	15	CASSLKWGSGNTIYF
TRBV4-1	17	CASSQERPGLLMDTQYF
TRBV7-8	15	CASSLYGGFNQPQHF
TRBV20-1	15	CSASPLGGTTDTQYF
TRBV12-3/TRBV12-4	14	CASTHLVGNTEAFF
TRBV28	13	CASRIQGKETQYF
TRBV7-6	14	CASSSPTGVNEQYF
TRBV29-1	11	CSVDSDGELFF
TRBV11-2	16	CASSYETGGRIDIQYF
TRBV29-1	12	CSPTGGSYEQYF
TRBV25-1	13	CASSATGFGEQYF
TRBV6-1	15	CASRRTGTGTNEQYF
TRBV24-1	13	CATGDGSTDTQYF
TRBV11-2	13	CASSLVGEEGQFF
TRBV29-1	16	CSVHNPGQGRTGELFF
TRBV20-1	16	CSARDLNVGVVHEQYF
TRBV20-1	13	CSARYTLTGELFF
TRBV7-2	11	CASRDARELFF